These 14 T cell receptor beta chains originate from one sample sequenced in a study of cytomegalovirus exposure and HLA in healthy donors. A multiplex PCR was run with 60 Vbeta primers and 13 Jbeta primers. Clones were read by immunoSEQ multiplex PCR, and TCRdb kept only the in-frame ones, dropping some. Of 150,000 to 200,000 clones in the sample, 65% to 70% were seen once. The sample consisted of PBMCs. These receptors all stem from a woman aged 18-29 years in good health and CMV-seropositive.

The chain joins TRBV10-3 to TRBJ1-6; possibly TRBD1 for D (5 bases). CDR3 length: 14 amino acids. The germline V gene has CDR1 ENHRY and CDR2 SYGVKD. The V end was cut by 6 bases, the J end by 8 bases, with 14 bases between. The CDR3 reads CAISAGGADSPLHF. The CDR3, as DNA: TGTGCCATCAGCGCCGGGGGAGCGGATTCACCCCTCCACTTT.

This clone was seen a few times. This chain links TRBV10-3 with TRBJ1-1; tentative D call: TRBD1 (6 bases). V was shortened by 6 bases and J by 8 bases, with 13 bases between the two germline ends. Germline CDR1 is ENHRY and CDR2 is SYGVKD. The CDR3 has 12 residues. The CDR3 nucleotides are TGTGCCATCAGGGCGGGGGCCCTGGAAGCTTTCTTT. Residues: CAIRAGALEAFF.

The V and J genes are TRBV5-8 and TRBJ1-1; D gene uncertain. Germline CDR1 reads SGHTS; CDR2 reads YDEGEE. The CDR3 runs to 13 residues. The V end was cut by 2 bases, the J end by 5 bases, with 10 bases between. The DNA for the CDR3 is TGTGCCAGCAGCTTACGGGTGTCGACTGAAGCTTTCTTT. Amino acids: CASSLRVSTEAFF.

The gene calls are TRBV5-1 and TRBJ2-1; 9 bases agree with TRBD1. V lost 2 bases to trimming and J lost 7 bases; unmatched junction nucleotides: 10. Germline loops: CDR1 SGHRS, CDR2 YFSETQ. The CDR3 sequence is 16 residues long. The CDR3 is CASSFEGTGIRNEQFF. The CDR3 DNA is TGCGCCAGCAGCTTTGAAGGGACAGGGATTAGGAATGAGCAGTTCTTC. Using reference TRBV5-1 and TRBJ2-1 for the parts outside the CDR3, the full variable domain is KAGVTQTPRYLIKTRGQQVTLSCSPISGHRSVSWYQQTPGQGLQFLFEYFSETQRNKGNFPGRFSGRQFSNSRSEMNVSTLELGDSALYLCASSFEGTGIRNEQFFGPGTRLTVL.

CDR3 loop: CASSYGQGNQPQHF. In nucleotides, the CDR3 is TGTGCCAGCTCATATGGACAGGGCAATCAGCCCCAGCATTTT. The rearrangement uses TRBV18 and TRBJ1-5; 7 bases map to TRBD1. V trimming: 5 bases; J trimming: 2 bases; junction bases outside the gene matches: 3. Germline loops: CDR1 KGHSH, CDR2 LQKENI. The CDR3 runs to 14 residues.

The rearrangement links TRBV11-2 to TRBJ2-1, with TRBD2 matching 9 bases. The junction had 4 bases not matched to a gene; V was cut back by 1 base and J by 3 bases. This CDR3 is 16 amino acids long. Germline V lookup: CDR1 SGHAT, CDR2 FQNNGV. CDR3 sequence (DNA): TGTGCCAGCAGCTTAGCGCGGGGGGGCATCTACAATGAGCAGTTCTTC. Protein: CASSLARGGIYNEQFF.

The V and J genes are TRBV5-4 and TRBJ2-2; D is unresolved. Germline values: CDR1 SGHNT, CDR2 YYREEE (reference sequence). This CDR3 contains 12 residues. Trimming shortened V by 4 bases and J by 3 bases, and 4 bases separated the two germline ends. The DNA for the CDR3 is TGTGCCAGCAGCCCCGACACCGGGGAGCTGTTTTTT. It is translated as CASSPDTGELFF.

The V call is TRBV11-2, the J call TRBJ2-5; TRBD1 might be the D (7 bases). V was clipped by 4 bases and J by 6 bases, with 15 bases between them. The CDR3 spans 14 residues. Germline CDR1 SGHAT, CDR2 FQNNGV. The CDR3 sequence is CASSSTGAGKTQYF. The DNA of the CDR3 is TGTGCCAGCAGCTCAACAGGGGCGGGGAAGACCCAGTACTTC.

In DNA form, the CDR3 reads TGTGCCAGCAGCTTGTTTGGGACAGGGGGCGTGTTGGCTTTCTTT. It is translated as CASSLFGTGGVLAFF. The chain joins TRBV5-6 to TRBJ1-1, with TRBD1 matching 12 bases. Germline CDR1 and CDR2: SGHDT and YYEEEE. The J segment lost 11 bases and the V segment lost 1 base, leaving 9 bases of the junction unmatched. This CDR3 spans 15 amino acids.

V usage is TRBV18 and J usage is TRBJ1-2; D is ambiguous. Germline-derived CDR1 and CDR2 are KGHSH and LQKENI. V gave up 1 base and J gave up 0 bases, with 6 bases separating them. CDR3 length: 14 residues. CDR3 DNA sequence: TGTGCCAGCTCACCACTCGACACTAACTATGGCTACACCTTC. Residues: CASSPLDTNYGYTF.

CDR3 DNA sequence: TGCGCCAGCAGTGATAAGAGTCCCTATGGCTACACCTTC. Protein: CASSDKSPYGYTF. This chain joins TRBV10-2 and TRBJ1-2; D gene ambiguous. CDR1 WSHSY and CDR2 SAAADI come from the germline V gene. The V gene lost 3 bases and the J gene lost 4 bases, with 9 bases spanning the gap. This CDR3 spans 13 amino acids.

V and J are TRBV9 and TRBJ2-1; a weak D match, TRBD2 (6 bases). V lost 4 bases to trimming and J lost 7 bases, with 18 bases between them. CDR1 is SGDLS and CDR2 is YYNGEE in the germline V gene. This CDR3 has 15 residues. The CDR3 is CASSFRLVSQNEQFF. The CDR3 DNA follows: TGTGCCAGCAGCTTTCGACTAGTCTCCCAAAATGAGCAGTTCTTC.

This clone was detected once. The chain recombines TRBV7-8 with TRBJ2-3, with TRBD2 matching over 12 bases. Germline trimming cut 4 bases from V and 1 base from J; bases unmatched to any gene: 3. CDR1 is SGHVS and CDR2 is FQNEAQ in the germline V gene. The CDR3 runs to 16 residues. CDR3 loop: CASSWLAGGGTDTQYF. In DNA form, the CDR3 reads TGTGCCAGCAGCTGGCTAGCGGGGGGGGGCACAGATACGCAGTATTTT.

CDR3 in DNA: TGTGCCAGCAGCGTGACTCTAGCGGGACAAGCCTACGAGCAGTACTTC. This codes for CASSVTLAGQAYEQYF. The chain joins TRBV7-9 to TRBJ2-7; 9 bases match TRBD2. V lost 5 bases to trimming and J lost 2 bases; unmatched junction nucleotides: 10. The CDR3 loop spans 16 amino acids. The V gene's germline CDR1 is SEHNR and CDR2 FQNEAQ (reference sequence).